This entry lists 23 T cell receptor beta chains sequenced from one sample in a study of T cells in Graves' hyperthyroidism and ophthalmopathy. Amplified regions were TCR beta CDR3 sequences from RNA transcripts. TCR CDR3 regions were first amplified by RT-PCR with HTBI primers. MiXCR, run by TCRdb on the multiplex PCR reads, gives a single entry per CDR3 protein. The table includes under 350,000 distinct CDR3 sequences, over 15% detected once. What was sequenced was blood. All receptors derive from a woman in her fifties or sixties with Graves' ophthalmopathy.

In its sample, this clonotype was seen many times. The chain couples TRBV20-1 to TRBJ2-7, with 7 bases aligning to TRBD1. Germline-derived CDR1 and CDR2 are DFQATT and SNEGSKA (reference sequence). Trimming took 5 bases from V and 3 from J; bases not matched to a gene: 7. The length of the CDR3 is 13 residues. CDR3 DNA: TGCAGTGCTCAGGGACAGTCTTTCTACGAGCAGTACTTC. It yields the protein CSAQGQSFYEQYF.

This clonotype was seen many times. This chain joins TRBV7-2 and TRBJ2-2, with TRBD1 matching 11 bases. Per germline, CDR1 SGHTA and CDR2 FQGNSA. The CDR3 contains 15 residues. Germline trimming cut 5 bases from V and 7 bases from J; bases unmatched to any gene: 6. The CDR3 reads CASSRTGGAVGELFF. Written as DNA, the CDR3 is TGTGCCAGCAGCAGGACAGGGGGCGCGGTCGGGGAGCTGTTTTTT.

There are many counts of this clonotype. The J gene is TRBJ1-4, the V gene TRBV2; D unclear. The CDR3 extends over 12 amino acids. The V gene's germline CDR1 is SNHLY and CDR2 FYNNEI. Trimming shortened V by 0 bases and J by 8 bases, and 4 bases separated the two germline ends. CDR3: CASSEASEKLFF. The CDR3 DNA follows: TGTGCCAGCAGTGAAGCGTCAGAAAAACTGTTTTTT.

For this clonotype: A read error may be the cause here, since a much bigger clone is one base away. The chain recombines TRBV7-2 with TRBJ2-2, with 12 bases fitting TRBD2. The V gene end was trimmed by 5 bases and the J gene end by 1 base; junction bases not matched to a gene: 8. From germline, CDR1 is SGHTA and CDR2 FQGNSA. The CDR3 runs to 18 residues. The CDR3 is CASSRGLAGAVNTGELFF. The CDR3, as DNA: TGTGCCAGCAGCCGGGGACTAGCGGGCGCTGTGAACACCGGGGAGCTGTTTTTT. The full variable domain, with the rest looked up from reference TRBV7-2 and TRBJ2-2, is GAGVSQSPSNKVTEKGKDVELRCDPISGHTALYWYRQSLGQGLEFLIYFQGNSAPDKSGLPSDRFSAERTGGSVSTLTIQRTQQEDSAVYLCASSRGLAGAVNTGELFFGEGSRLTVL.

This clonotype has a count of ten or more. The chain carries TRBV12-3 or TRBV12-4 and TRBJ2-7; D ambiguous. V was cut by 3 bases and J by 5 bases, with 14 bases left in between. The CDR3 is 14 residues long. CDR3 nucleotide sequence: TGTGCCAGCAGTTTTGATCTAGTTTCCCACGAGCAGTACTTC. This encodes CASSFDLVSHEQYF.

This clonotype showed up many times. The chain has TRBV7-2 and TRBJ1-6; TRBD1 matches 7 bases. The CDR3 has 15 residues. J lost 7 bases, V lost 5 bases, and 8 bases had no gene match. Germline CDR1 is SGHTA and CDR2 is FQGNSA. CDR3 loop: CASSGRQGRNSPLHF. The CDR3 DNA reads as TGTGCCAGCAGCGGGAGACAGGGAAGGAATTCACCCCTCCACTTT.

This clonotype was counted a single time. The chain carries TRBV4-1 and TRBJ2-1; no reliable D call. This CDR3 comprises 16 residues. V was trimmed by 0 bases and J by 4 bases, leaving 13 bases between them. In germline, CDR1 is MGHRA, CDR2 YSYEKL. The CDR3 is CASSQDWRPLYNEQFF. CDR3 coding DNA: TGCGCCAGCAGCCAAGATTGGAGACCCCTATACAATGAGCAGTTCTTC.

This clonotype was recorded at least ten times. The V and J genes are TRBV6-2 or TRBV6-3 and TRBJ2-7, with TRBD2 matching over 8 bases. The CDR3 extends over 20 amino acids. The V segment lost 6 bases and the J segment 0 bases; nucleotides outside the gene matches: 22. Germline V gene lookup returns CDR1 MNHEY and CDR2 SVGEGT. CDR3 DNA: TGTGCCAGCAGCACCGACTCCCCAGCGGGAGCGATACTGAGCTCCTACGAGCAGTACTTC. It yields the protein CASSTDSPAGAILSSYEQYF.

The chain carries TRBV5-8 and TRBJ1-1, with no clear D. The CDR3 is 14 residues long. Germline V gene data show CDR1 as SGHTS and CDR2 as YDEGEE. V was trimmed by 3 bases and J by 4 bases, leaving 13 bases between them. The CDR3 protein is CASSYDEVGTEAFF. The CDR3 DNA sequence: TGTGCCAGCAGCTATGACGAGGTGGGCACTGAAGCTTTCTTT.

The chain combines TRBV20-1 with TRBJ2-1; 13 nucleotides match TRBD2. The germline V gene has CDR1 DFQATT and CDR2 SNEGSKA (reference sequence). The V gene end was trimmed by 0 bases and the J gene end by 2 bases; junction bases not matched to a gene: 7. The CDR3 is 18 residues long. CDR3: CSARDARGLAGTYNEQFF. DNA for the CDR3: TGCAGTGCTAGAGATGCGAGGGGACTAGCGGGAACCTACAATGAGCAGTTCTTC.

The chain joins TRBV12-3 or TRBV12-4 to TRBJ2-7; TRBD1 matches at 8 bases. CDR3 length equals 14 residues. V trimming: 6 bases; J trimming: 3 bases; junction bases outside the gene matches: 7. The CDR3 region is CASRRQGIGYEQYF. CDR3 sequence (DNA): TGTGCCAGCAGACGACAGGGGATCGGCTACGAGCAGTACTTC.

This clonotype was counted ten times or more. The chain combines TRBV7-2 with TRBJ2-5; D unclear. Looked up from germline, CDR1 is SGHTA and CDR2 is FQGNSA. The CDR3 covers 17 residues. Trimming removed 5 bases at V and 4 bases at J, with 23 bases between. The CDR3 reads CASSPIRVLLGRETQYF. CDR3 nucleotides: TGTGCCAGCAGCCCAATTCGCGTACTCTTAGGCCGAGAGACCCAGTACTTC.

This clonotype came up many times. J is TRBJ2-5 and V is TRBV6-5, with TRBD2 matching over 9 bases. V shed 2 bases and J 5 bases; nucleotides not matched to a gene: 9. The CDR3 totals 16 residues. Germline V gene sequence: CDR1 MNHEY, CDR2 SVGAGI. For the CDR3, the DNA is TGTGCCAGCAGTTACGTTTGGCGGGAGGGCCGGGAGACCCAGTACTTC. Translation: CASSYVWREGRETQYF.

V gene TRBV18 combines with J gene TRBJ2-5, with 8 bases that match TRBD2. The CDR3 runs 16 residues. V dropped 3 bases and J dropped 2; count of bases not matched to a gene: 8. The germline gives CDR1 KGHSH, CDR2 LQKENI. DNA of the CDR3: TGTGCCAGCTCACCTCTCAGCGGGGGCCCACAAGAGACCCAGTACTTC. Its translation: CASSPLSGGPQETQYF.

The table lists this clonotype with a few counts. The gene calls are TRBV19 and TRBJ2-2; tentative D call: TRBD2 (6 bases). The germline gives CDR1 LNHDA, CDR2 SQIVND (reference sequence). V dropped 3 bases and J dropped 0 bases, with 11 bases sitting between them. This CDR3 region has 16 residues. The CDR3 DNA sequence: TGTGCCAGTAGTATTCGGCGGGGTCCGAACACCGGGGAGCTGTTTTTT. This sequence encodes CASSIRRGPNTGELFF.

This chain connects TRBV6-1 to TRBJ1-6; no definite D call. The CDR3 has 13 residues. Germline V gives CDR1 MNHNS, CDR2 SASEGT. The V end was cut by 2 bases, the J end by 9 bases, with 8 bases between. CDR3 sequence reads: CASSELLSSPLHF. In DNA, the CDR3 is TGTGCCAGCAGTGAACTTTTATCTTCACCCCTCCACTTT.

The chain links TRBV19 to TRBJ1-4, with D unresolved. Germline CDR1 LNHDA, CDR2 SQIVND (reference sequence). The CDR3 loop spans 14 amino acids. V was shortened by 9 bases and J by 3 bases, with 14 bases between the two germline ends. The CDR3 loop reads CASLPSGANEKLFF. CDR3 DNA: TGTGCCAGCCTACCCTCTGGTGCTAATGAAAAACTGTTTTTT.

The chain combines TRBV10-3 with TRBJ2-3; 12 nucleotides match TRBD2. Germline CDR1 and CDR2: ENHRY and SYGVKD. The CDR3 length is 15 residues. J was trimmed by 7 bases and V by 3 bases; bases with no gene match: 5. CDR3 amino acids: CAISERLAGVNTQYF. CDR3 nucleotides: TGTGCCATCAGTGAAAGACTAGCGGGGGTAAATACGCAGTATTTT.

This clonotype was detected ten times or more. This rearrangement joins TRBV28 to TRBJ2-7; the match to TRBD1 covers 7 bases. The length of the CDR3 is 14 residues. J was trimmed by 0 bases and V by 5 bases; bases with no gene match: 4. Per germline, CDR1 MDHEN and CDR2 SYDVKM. CDR3 protein: CASSNRDSSYEQYF. The CDR3 DNA follows: TGTGCCAGCAGTAACCGGGACAGCTCCTACGAGCAGTACTTC. The variable domain in full, completed from reference TRBV28 and TRBJ2-7, reads DVKVTQSSRYLVKRTGEKVFLECVQDMDHENMFWYRQDPGLGLRLIYFSYDVKMKEKGDIPEGYSVSREKKERFSLILESASTNQTSMYLCASSNRDSSYEQYFGPGTRLTVT.

This clonotype appeared once. The V and J genes are TRBV7-9 and TRBJ1-4, with TRBD1 as a possible D gene (5 bases). Trimming pared 3 bases from V and 3 bases from J, leaving 8 bases between. CDR3 length: 14 residues. Germline V CDR1 and CDR2: SEHNR, FQNEAQ (reference sequence). In DNA, the CDR3 is TGTGCCAGCAGCTTCGAGGGGTCTAATGAAAAACTGTTTTTT. It yields the protein CASSFEGSNEKLFF. The full variable domain, its missing parts supplied by reference TRBV7-9 and TRBJ1-4, is DTGVSQNPRHKITKRGQNVTFRCDPISEHNRLYWYRQTLGQGPEFLTYFQNEAQLEKSRLLSDRFSAERPKGSFSTLEIQRTEQGDSAMYLCASSFEGSNEKLFFGSGTQLSVL.

This clonotype showed up many times. CDR3 bases: TGTGCCAGCAGTCTAATAGGGTTTCCGGAAGCTTTCTTT. Its translation is CASSLIGFPEAFF. This chain joins TRBV28 and TRBJ1-1; D remains unclear. CDR3 length: 13 residues. Deletions cut 5 bases from V and 8 bases from J, with 15 bases between. Per germline, CDR1 MDHEN and CDR2 SYDVKM.

This clonotype has more than one count but fewer than ten. The V and J genes are TRBV2 and TRBJ1-3; D gene unclear. V was trimmed by 5 bases and J by 0 bases, leaving 11 bases between them. Germline CDR1 and CDR2: SNHLY and FYNNEI. CDR3 length: 15 amino acids. The CDR3 DNA is TGTGCCAGCAGTCCCCGGGCCTACTCTGGAAACACCATATATTTT. This translates into CASSPRAYSGNTIYF.

This clonotype was seen ten or more times. The V and J genes are TRBV12-3 or TRBV12-4 and TRBJ2-7; no firm D call. This CDR3 contains 13 residues. V was pared by 8 bases and J by 0 bases, with 11 bases between. CDR3: CASGSSLSYEQYF. CDR3 bases: TGTGCCAGCGGTTCATCCCTCTCCTACGAGCAGTACTTC.